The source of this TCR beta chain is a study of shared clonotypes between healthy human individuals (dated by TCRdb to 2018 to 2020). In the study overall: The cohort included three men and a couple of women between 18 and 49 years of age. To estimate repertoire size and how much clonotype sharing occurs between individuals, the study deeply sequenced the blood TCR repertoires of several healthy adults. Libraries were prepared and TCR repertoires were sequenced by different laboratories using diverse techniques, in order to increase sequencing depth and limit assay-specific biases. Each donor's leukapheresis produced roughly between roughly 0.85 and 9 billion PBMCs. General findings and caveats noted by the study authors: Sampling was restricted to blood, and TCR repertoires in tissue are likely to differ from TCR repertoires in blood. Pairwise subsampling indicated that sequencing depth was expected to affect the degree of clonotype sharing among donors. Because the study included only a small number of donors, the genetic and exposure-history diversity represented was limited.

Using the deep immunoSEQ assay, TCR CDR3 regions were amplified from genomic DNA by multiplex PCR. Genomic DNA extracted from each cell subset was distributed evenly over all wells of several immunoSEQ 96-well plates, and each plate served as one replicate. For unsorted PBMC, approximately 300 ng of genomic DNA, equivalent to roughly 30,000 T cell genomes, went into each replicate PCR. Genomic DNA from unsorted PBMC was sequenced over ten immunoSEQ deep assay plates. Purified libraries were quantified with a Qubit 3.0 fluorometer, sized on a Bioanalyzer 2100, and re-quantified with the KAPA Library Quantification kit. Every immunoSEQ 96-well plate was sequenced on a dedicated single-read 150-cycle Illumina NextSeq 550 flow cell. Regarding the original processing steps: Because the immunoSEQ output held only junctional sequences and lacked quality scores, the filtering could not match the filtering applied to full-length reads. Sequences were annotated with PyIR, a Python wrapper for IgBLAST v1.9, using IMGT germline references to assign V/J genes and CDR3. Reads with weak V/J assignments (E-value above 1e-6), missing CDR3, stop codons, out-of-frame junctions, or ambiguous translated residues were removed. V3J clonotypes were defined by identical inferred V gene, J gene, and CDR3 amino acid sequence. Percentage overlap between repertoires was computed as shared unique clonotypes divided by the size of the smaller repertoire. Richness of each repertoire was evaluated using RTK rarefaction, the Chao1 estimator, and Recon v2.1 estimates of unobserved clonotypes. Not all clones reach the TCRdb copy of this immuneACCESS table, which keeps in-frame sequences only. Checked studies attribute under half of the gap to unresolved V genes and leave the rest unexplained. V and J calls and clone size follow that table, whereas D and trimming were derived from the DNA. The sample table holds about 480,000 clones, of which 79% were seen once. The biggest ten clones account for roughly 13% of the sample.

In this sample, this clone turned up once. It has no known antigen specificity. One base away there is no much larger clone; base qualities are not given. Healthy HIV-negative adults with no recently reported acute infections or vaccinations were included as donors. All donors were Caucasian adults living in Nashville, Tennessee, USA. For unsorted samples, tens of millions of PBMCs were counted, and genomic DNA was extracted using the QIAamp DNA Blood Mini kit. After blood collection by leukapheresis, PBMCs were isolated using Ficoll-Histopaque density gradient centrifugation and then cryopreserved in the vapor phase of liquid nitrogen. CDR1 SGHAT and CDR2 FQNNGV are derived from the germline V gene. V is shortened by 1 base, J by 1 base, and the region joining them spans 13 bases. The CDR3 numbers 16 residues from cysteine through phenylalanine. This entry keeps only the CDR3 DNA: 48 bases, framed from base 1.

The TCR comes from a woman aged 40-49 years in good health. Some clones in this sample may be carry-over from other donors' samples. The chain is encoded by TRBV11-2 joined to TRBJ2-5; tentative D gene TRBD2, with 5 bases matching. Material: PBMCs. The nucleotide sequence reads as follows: TGTGCCAGCAGCTTAGGTCTTAGCGCCAGCCAAGAGACCCAGTACTTC. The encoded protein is CASSLGLSASQETQYF.